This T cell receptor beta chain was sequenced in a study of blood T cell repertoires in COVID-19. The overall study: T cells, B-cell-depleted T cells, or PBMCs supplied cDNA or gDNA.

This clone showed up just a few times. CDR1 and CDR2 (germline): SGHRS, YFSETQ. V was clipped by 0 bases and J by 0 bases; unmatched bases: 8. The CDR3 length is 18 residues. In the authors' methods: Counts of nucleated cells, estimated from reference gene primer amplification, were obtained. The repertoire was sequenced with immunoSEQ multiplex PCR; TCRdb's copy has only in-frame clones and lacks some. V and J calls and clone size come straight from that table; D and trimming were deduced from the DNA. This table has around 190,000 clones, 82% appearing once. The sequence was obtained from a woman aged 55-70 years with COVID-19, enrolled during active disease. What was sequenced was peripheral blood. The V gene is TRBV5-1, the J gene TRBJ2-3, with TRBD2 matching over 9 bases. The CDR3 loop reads CASSLAPPSGDSTDTQYF. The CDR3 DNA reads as TGCGCCAGCAGCTTGGCACCCCCTAGCGGGGATAGCACAGATACGCAGTATTTT.